What follows is one T cell receptor beta chain and its context. The data were obtained in a study of cytomegalovirus exposure and HLA in healthy donors. Germline loops: CDR1 SGHRS, CDR2 YFSETQ. V shed 7 bases, J shed 6 bases, and the junction held 4 bases outside the gene matches. CDR3 length: 14 residues. Profiling relied on immunoSEQ multiplex PCR, and the TCRdb table lists in-frame clones only, not all of them. The table records over 120,000 clones, over 80% of them present only once. The sample consisted of PBMCs. The clonotype comes from a man between 18 and 29 years old in good health and CMV-seropositive. V gene TRBV5-1 combines with J gene TRBJ2-2; 12 bases match TRBD2. CDR3 sequence reads: CASLAGGPPGELFF. The CDR3 DNA sequence: TGCGCCAGCCTAGCGGGGGGGCCGCCCGGGGAGCTGTTTTTT. The whole variable domain, remainder taken from reference TRBV5-1 and TRBJ2-2, is KAGVTQTPRYLIKTRGQQVTLSCSPISGHRSVSWYQQTPGQGLQFLFEYFSETQRNKGNFPGRFSGRQFSNSRSEMNVSTLELGDSALYLCASLAGGPPGELFFGEGSRLTVL.